These 19 T cell receptor beta chains originate from one sample sequenced in a study of blood T cell repertoires in COVID-19. The data were produced by immunoSEQ multiplex PCR, yet TCRdb's version contains in-frame clones alone and is incomplete. The sample lists roughly 400,000 clones, 85% to 90% occurring once. The sequenced sample consisted of PBMCs or T cells enriched from blood (not recorded which). The receptors originated from a woman aged 30 to 39 who had recovered from COVID-19.

This clone appeared a few times. The chain joins TRBV7-2 to TRBJ2-1, with 7 nucleotides matching TRBD2. Germline CDR1 is SGHTA and CDR2 is FQGNSA. The CDR3 is 16 residues long. The V gene end was trimmed by 3 bases and the J gene end by 1 base; junction bases not matched to a gene: 6. DNA of the CDR3: TGTGCCAGCAGCTTCGATCTAGCGGTTTCCTACAATGAGCAGTTCTTC. Encoded protein: CASSFDLAVSYNEQFF.

This chain connects TRBV27 to TRBJ1-5, with D perhaps TRBD1 (6 bases). The CDR3 is 14 amino acids. Germline V lookup: CDR1 MNHEY, CDR2 SMNVEV (reference sequence). Trimming cost V 8 bases and J 4 bases, with 15 bases left between them. The CDR3 reads CASGRGRGNQPQHF. The CDR3 coding sequence is TGTGCCAGCGGCAGAGGCAGGGGTAATCAGCCCCAGCATTTT.

The CDR3 DNA reads as TGTGCCACCGGCGGGACAGGGGGCGAAGCCAAAAACATTCAGTACTTC. Protein: CATGGTGGEAKNIQYF. The V and J genes are TRBV15 and TRBJ2-4; TRBD1 agrees at 12 bases. The CDR3 covers 16 residues. V shed 8 bases, J shed 0 bases, and the junction held 5 bases outside the gene matches. Germline V lookup: CDR1 LNHNV, CDR2 YYDKDF (reference sequence). Full variable domain (outside the CDR3, taken from reference TRBV15 and TRBJ2-4): DAMVIQNPRYQVTQFGKPVTLSCSQTLNHNVMYWYQQKSSQAPKLLFHYYDKDFNNEADTPDNFQSRRPNTSFCFLDIRSPGLGDTAMYLCATGGTGGEAKNIQYFGAGTRLSVL.

The V and J genes are TRBV9 and TRBJ1-4; tentatively, D is TRBD1 (6 bases). Between the trimmed V and J ends, which lost 4 bases and 5 bases, there was a span of 12 bases. The CDR3 has 14 amino acids. Germline V lookup: CDR1 SGDLS, CDR2 YYNGEE. The CDR3 DNA is TGTGCCAGCAGCCCTGGACAGCGGAATGAAAAACTGTTTTTT. It yields the protein CASSPGQRNEKLFF.

The chain joins TRBV6-5 to TRBJ2-7; D may be TRBD2 (6 bases). Germline assignment: CDR1 MNHEY and CDR2 SVGAGI. The CDR3 is made up of 14 amino acids. V lost 5 bases, J lost 3 bases, and 14 bases lay in between. CDR3 sequence (DNA): TGTGCCAGCAGTAGGCAGTTGGGGGGCTACGAGCAGTACTTC. This codes for CASSRQLGGYEQYF.

The V call is TRBV5-1, the J call TRBJ1-5, with 9 bases identical to TRBD1. After removal of 4 bases from V and 8 bases from J, the junction contained 7 bases not matched to a gene. CDR1 and CDR2 (germline): SGHRS, YFSETQ. The CDR3 contains 14 residues. The CDR3 DNA follows: TGCGCCAGCAGCCTCAGACAGGGGGATGAGCCCCAGCATTTT. Its protein product is CASSLRQGDEPQHF.

The genes are TRBV10-2 and TRBJ1-1; TRBD1 is a possible D gene (5 bases). Per the germline V gene, CDR1 is WSHSY and CDR2 is SAAADI. V was cut by 8 bases and J by 6 bases, with 10 bases left in between. CDR3 length: 11 residues. The CDR3 DNA reads as TGCGCCAGCGGCGGGGCGGCTGAAGCTTTCTTT. Amino acid sequence: CASGGAAEAFF.

The chain's CDR3 is CATGPPPTGKVDNEQFF. CDR3 DNA sequence: TGTGCCACAGGGCCCCCGCCGACAGGGAAAGTAGACAATGAGCAGTTCTTC. This rearrangement joins TRBV10-3 to TRBJ2-1, with 7 bases aligning to TRBD1. Germline V gives CDR1 ENHRY, CDR2 SYGVKD. The CDR3 loop spans 17 amino acids. The V segment lost 10 bases and the J segment 5 bases; nucleotides outside the gene matches: 20.

The chain is built from TRBV15 and TRBJ2-7; tentative D call: TRBD2 (6 bases). V was trimmed by 1 base and J by 2 bases, leaving 9 bases between them. Per the germline V gene, CDR1 is LNHNV and CDR2 is YYDKDF (reference sequence). The CDR3 runs to 14 residues. CDR3 nucleotide sequence: TGTGCCACCAGCAGAGGGGGGGATGCCTACGAGCAGTACTTC. This sequence encodes CATSRGGDAYEQYF. Full variable domain (rest looked up from reference TRBV15 and TRBJ2-7): DAMVIQNPRYQVTQFGKPVTLSCSQTLNHNVMYWYQQKSSQAPKLLFHYYDKDFNNEADTPDNFQSRRPNTSFCFLDIRSPGLGDTAMYLCATSRGGDAYEQYFGPGTRLTVT.

A word on this clone: Other DNA sequences in this specimen translate into the identical CDR3. The V call is TRBV7-2, the J call TRBJ1-1, with D unclear. Trimming took off 1 base at V and 1 base at J, with 7 bases between the two ends. Germline CDR1 is SGHTA and CDR2 is FQGNSA. The CDR3 consists of 14 residues. Here the CDR3 reads CASSLGGSNTEAFF. In nucleotides, the CDR3 is TGTGCCAGCAGCTTAGGAGGGTCGAACACTGAAGCTTTCTTT.

V and J are TRBV7-9 and TRBJ1-1; perhaps TRBD1 as D (5 bases). CDR1 is SEHNR and CDR2 is FQNEAQ in the germline V gene (reference sequence). The CDR3 sequence is 15 residues long. V was pared by 5 bases and J by 2 bases, with 15 bases between. The DNA of the CDR3 is TGTGCCAGCAGCCCGGGTCAGGGCAGAAACACTGAAGCTTTCTTT. Amino acids: CASSPGQGRNTEAFF.

V is TRBV6-5 and J is TRBJ2-2, with unresolved D. V lost 6 bases and J 5 bases, leaving 10 bases between the germline ends. Per the germline V gene, CDR1 is MNHEY and CDR2 is SVGAGI. The CDR3 has 13 residues. Written as DNA, the CDR3 is TGTGCCAGCAGCCCCAGTCGTACCGGGGAGCTGTTTTTT. Amino acids: CASSPSRTGELFF.

The V call is TRBV7-2, the J call TRBJ1-1; unclear D gene. V lost 4 bases and J lost 1, with 16 bases in between. Germline V lookup: CDR1 SGHTA, CDR2 FQGNSA. CDR3 length equals 16 residues. CDR3 in DNA: TGTGCCAGCAGCTCCGGAGGAGTGTACTCGAACACTGAAGCTTTCTTT. Encoded protein: CASSSGGVYSNTEAFF. The complete variable domain, with remaining parts taken from reference TRBV7-2 and TRBJ1-1, reads GAGVSQSPSNKVTEKGKDVELRCDPISGHTALYWYRQSLGQGLEFLIYFQGNSAPDKSGLPSDRFSAERTGGSVSTLTIQRTQQEDSAVYLCASSSGGVYSNTEAFFGQGTRLTVV.

The rearrangement joins TRBV4-1 to TRBJ2-7; 7 bases map to TRBD1. Trimming took 3 bases from V and 3 from J; bases not matched to a gene: 5. CDR3 length: 14 amino acids. Germline V gives CDR1 MGHRA, CDR2 YSYEKL. In DNA, the CDR3 is TGCGCCAGCAGCCAGACAGGGTTCGTCTACGAGCAGTACTTC. This gives the protein CASSQTGFVYEQYF.

This clone appeared a single time. Other nucleotide sequences in the sample specify the same CDR3. This chain uses TRBV29-1 with TRBJ1-1; no definite D call. This CDR3 is built from 13 residues. The V end lost 2 bases, the J end lost 0 bases, and 7 bases lay between the germline ends. Germline lookup yields CDR1 SQVTM and CDR2 ANQGSEA. CDR3 coding DNA: TGCAGCGTTGAAAGACAACTGAACACTGAAGCTTTCTTT. Translation gives CSVERQLNTEAFF.

The rearrangement joins TRBV15 to TRBJ2-3; possibly TRBD1 for D (6 bases). Germline lookup yields CDR1 LNHNV and CDR2 YYDKDF (reference sequence). Trimming left V 4 bases short and J 5 bases short, with 13 bases between. This CDR3 is built from 14 residues. The CDR3, as DNA: TGTGCCACCAGCATTGTGACAGGAGGAGATACGCAGTATTTT. It yields the protein CATSIVTGGDTQYF.

The rearrangement links TRBV6-5 to TRBJ1-2; a weak D match, TRBD1 (6 bases). Germline-derived CDR1 and CDR2 are MNHEY and SVGAGI. V was trimmed by 5 bases and J by 4 bases, leaving 11 bases between them. The CDR3 is 13 amino acids. CDR3 sequence (DNA): TGTGCCAGCAGTCTCCGGGACACCTATGGCTACACCTTC. Amino acids: CASSLRDTYGYTF.

J is TRBJ1-2 and V is TRBV9; 8 bases are shared with TRBD1. CDR3 size: 16 residues. Germline V gives CDR1 SGDLS, CDR2 YYNGEE. Losses at the gene ends were 4 bases for V and 2 bases for J; bases not matched to a gene: 10. Written as DNA, the CDR3 is TGTGCCAGCAGCAGTGACGCAGGGGGCCGGAACTATGGCTACACCTTC. It specifies CASSSDAGGRNYGYTF.

V and J are TRBV6-5 and TRBJ1-2; a possible D gene is TRBD1 (6 bases). The germline V and J ends were trimmed by 5 bases and 8 bases, with 9 bases remaining between them. CDR1 and CDR2 from the germline V gene are MNHEY and SVGAGI. This CDR3 region has 11 residues. The CDR3 here is CASSTGQGYTF. CDR3 sequence (DNA): TGTGCCAGCAGTACAGGGCAAGGCTACACCTTC.